The 21 T cell receptor beta chains given below trace back to one sample, sequenced in a study of OX40 agonist ivuxolimab in advanced cancers. Clones were read by immunoSEQ multiplex PCR, and TCRdb kept only the in-frame ones, dropping some. The sample has under 85,000 clones, 70% to 90% seen once; the top ten hold 0.45% to 0.6%. Sequencing used CD4+ or CD8+ T cells sorted from blood, obtained in a trial of the OX40 agonist ivuxolimab. The receptor set was obtained from an adult with an advanced solid tumor such as melanoma, head and neck, liver or kidney cancer.

The chain has TRBV6-1 and TRBJ2-1; D is undetermined. Germline assignment: CDR1 MNHNS and CDR2 SASEGT. The CDR3 covers 15 residues. V shed 5 bases and J shed 8 bases, with 19 bases lying between them. This CDR3 is CASSSGLVGIDEQFF. The DNA for the CDR3 is TGTGCCAGCAGTTCCGGCCTAGTGGGGATCGATGAGCAGTTCTTC.

This chain connects TRBV28 to TRBJ1-2; no reliable D call. The V gene's germline CDR1 is MDHEN and CDR2 SYDVKM. Trimming left V 3 bases short and J 6 bases short, with 11 bases between. CDR3 length: 13 amino acids. CDR3 amino acids: CASSLLTSNGYTF. The CDR3 region has the DNA TGTGCCAGCAGTTTGCTTACCAGTAATGGCTACACCTTC.

This clone was counted a single time. The chain couples TRBV11-1 to TRBJ2-7, with TRBD2 matching 7 bases. Germline V lookup: CDR1 SGHAT, CDR2 FQDESV (reference sequence). V lost 5 bases, J lost 6 bases, and 16 bases stayed unmatched. This CDR3 is 16 amino acids long. For the CDR3, the DNA is TGTGCCAGCAGCCCTTCGGGGGGTGGTAGCACGGGCGAGCAGTACTTC. Residues: CASSPSGGGSTGEQYF.

This clone was seen only once. The chain couples TRBV7-2 to TRBJ1-6, with TRBD1 as a possible D gene (5 bases). Germline V lookup: CDR1 SGHTA, CDR2 FQGNSA. The CDR3 extends over 14 amino acids. Deletions cut 4 bases from V and 9 bases from J, with 13 bases between. The CDR3 protein is CASSSDSAGSPLHF. The CDR3, as DNA: TGTGCCAGCAGCTCCGACAGTGCGGGTTCACCCCTCCACTTT.

The rearrangement uses TRBV4-2 and TRBJ1-2, with unresolved D. This CDR3 has 14 residues. Trimming shortened V by 4 bases and J by 7 bases, and 16 bases separated the two germline ends. Germline CDR1 and CDR2: LGHNA and YNFKEQ. This CDR3 is CASSRDGVLLGYTF. The CDR3 DNA sequence: TGTGCCAGCAGCCGAGACGGAGTATTACTTGGCTACACCTTC.

V and J are TRBV28 and TRBJ2-2; D remains ambiguous. This CDR3 comprises 11 residues. The V and J ends lost 6 bases and 5 bases respectively, with 4 bases between them. CDR1 and CDR2 from the germline V gene are MDHEN and SYDVKM. The CDR3 DNA sequence: TGTGCCAGCAGCGGGACCGGGGAGCTGTTTTTT. Protein sequence: CASSGTGELFF.

This clone has only one observation. The V and J genes are TRBV6-4 and TRBJ1-2; 9 bases line up with TRBD1. Germline CDR1 is MRHNA and CDR2 is SNTAGT. The V gene end was trimmed by 5 bases and the J gene end by 6 bases; junction bases not matched to a gene: 4. CDR3 size: 13 residues. The CDR3: CASSPDRGDGYTF. In DNA form, the CDR3 reads TGTGCCAGCAGTCCCGACAGGGGGGATGGCTACACCTTC.

This sequence joins TRBV7-3 and TRBJ1-1; D ambiguous. In germline, CDR1 is SGHTA, CDR2 FQGTGA. The germline V and J ends were trimmed by 5 bases and 3 bases, with 10 bases remaining between them. The CDR3 spans 13 residues. CDR3 protein: CASSIQSYTEAFF. CDR3 bases: TGTGCCAGCAGCATACAGAGTTACACTGAAGCTTTCTTT.

The gene calls are TRBV29-1 and TRBJ2-5; TRBD2 aligns across 7 bases. The CDR3 extends over 13 amino acids. Unmatched junction bases numbered 11, after V lost 8 bases and J lost 5 bases. In germline, CDR1 is SQVTM, CDR2 ANQGSEA. CDR3 DNA: TGCAGCCTAGCGGACGGCGGTGGGGAGACCCAGTACTTC. This codes for CSLADGGGETQYF.

This chain uses TRBV6-6 with TRBJ2-7; D is perhaps TRBD2 (7 bases). Per germline, CDR1 MNHNY and CDR2 SVGAGI (reference sequence). The CDR3 spans 14 residues. V dropped 2 bases and J dropped 6 bases, with 14 bases sitting between them. In nucleotides, the CDR3 is TGTGCCAGCAGTTACGAGGTGGGGGGGCGCGAGCAGTACTTC. It codes for CASSYEVGGREQYF.

This chain uses TRBV18 with TRBJ2-1; perhaps TRBD2 as D (7 bases). This CDR3 has 16 amino acids. The ends were cut back, 0 bases at V and 6 bases at J, with 15 bases in the middle. Germline lookup yields CDR1 KGHSH and CDR2 LQKENI. The CDR3: CASSPPSWGGSNEQFF. In nucleotides, the CDR3 is TGTGCCAGCTCACCACCGAGTTGGGGGGGCAGCAATGAGCAGTTCTTC. The full variable domain, its missing parts supplied by reference TRBV18 and TRBJ2-1, is NAGVMQNPRHLVRRRGQEARLRCSPMKGHSHVYWYRQLPEEGLKFMVYLQKENIIDESGMPKERFSAEFPKEGPSILRIQQVVRGDSAAYFCASSPPSWGGSNEQFFGPGTRLTVL.

This chain connects TRBV20-1 to TRBJ2-7, with 7 bases matching TRBD1. CDR1 and CDR2 (germline): DFQATT, SNEGSKA (reference sequence). The CDR3 runs 11 residues. The CDR3 loop reads CSTGQTYEQYF. In nucleotides, the CDR3 is TGCAGCACGGGACAGACCTACGAGCAGTACTTC.

This clone showed up just a few times. This chain connects TRBV18 to TRBJ2-7; either TRBD1 or TRBD2 may fit D (5 bases each). CDR3 size: 13 residues. V was cut by 6 bases and J by 5 bases, with 14 bases left in between. From germline, CDR1 is KGHSH and CDR2 LQKENI. In DNA form, the CDR3 reads TGTGCCAGCTCGGAAATGGGGGTAGACGAGCAGTACTTC. Translation gives CASSEMGVDEQYF. Looking up the rest from reference TRBV18 and TRBJ2-7 gives the full variable domain: NAGVMQNPRHLVRRRGQEARLRCSPMKGHSHVYWYRQLPEEGLKFMVYLQKENIIDESGMPKERFSAEFPKEGPSILRIQQVVRGDSAAYFCASSEMGVDEQYFGPGTRLTVT.

The chain employs TRBV29-1 and TRBJ2-3, with D possibly being TRBD2 (6 bases). The CDR3 length is 15 residues. V lost 3 bases and J 0 bases, leaving 13 bases between the germline ends. Germline CDR1 SQVTM, CDR2 ANQGSEA. The CDR3 spells CSVEGLKLSTDTQYF. The DNA for the CDR3 is TGCAGCGTTGAGGGACTGAAACTTAGCACAGATACGCAGTATTTT.

V gene TRBV13 combines with J gene TRBJ2-3, with unresolved D. The CDR3 consists of 16 residues. Trimming shortened V by 5 bases and J by 0 bases, and 15 bases separated the two germline ends. Germline CDR1 and CDR2: PRHDT and FYEKMQ (reference sequence). CDR3 sequence reads: CASSLKTTQSTDTQYF. CDR3 coding DNA: TGTGCCAGCAGCCTGAAGACGACACAGAGCACAGATACGCAGTATTTT.

The rearrangement uses TRBV19 and TRBJ1-6; D is undetermined. The CDR3 is 16 residues long. Germline CDR1 LNHDA, CDR2 SQIVND (reference sequence). V was pared by 2 bases and J by 3 bases, with 11 bases between. The CDR3 bases are TGTGCCAGTAGTATAAGGGCAAGGGACTATAATTCACCCCTCCACTTT. Translating gives CASSIRARDYNSPLHF.

The CDR3 spells CASSEWVGDQETQYF. The CDR3 DNA follows: TGTGCCAGCAGTGAATGGGTGGGGGACCAAGAGACCCAGTACTTC. The chain employs TRBV25-1 and TRBJ2-5, with D perhaps matching TRBD1 or TRBD2 (5 bases each). V shed 1 base and J shed 0 bases, with 9 bases lying between them. The CDR3 spans 15 residues. Looked up from germline, CDR1 is MGHDK and CDR2 is SYGVNS. The whole variable domain, remainder taken from reference TRBV25-1 and TRBJ2-5, is EADIYQTPRYLVIGTGKKITLECSQTMGHDKMYWYQQDPGMELHLIHYSYGVNSTEKGDLSSESTVSRIRTEHFPLTLESARPSHTSQYLCASSEWVGDQETQYFGPGTRLLVL.

Only one count was recorded for this clone. This chain joins TRBV9 and TRBJ2-1; D call uncertain. The V and J ends lost 4 bases and 15 bases respectively, with 20 bases between them. Germline V gene lookup returns CDR1 SGDLS and CDR2 YYNGEE. CDR3 size: 13 residues. CDR3 coding DNA: TGTGCCAGCAGCCCCCCTTTCGCCGTCCGGCGGTTCTTC. Translating gives CASSPPFAVRRFF.

The V call is TRBV7-3, the J call TRBJ2-3; TRBD1 or TRBD2 may be the D gene (5 bases each). The CDR3 covers 16 residues. Trimming stripped 3 bases from V and 4 bases from J, with 17 bases between. Germline loops: CDR1 SGHTA, CDR2 FQGTGA. The CDR3 sequence: CASSFGGGRPPDTQYF. Written as DNA, the CDR3 is TGTGCCAGCAGCTTCGGTGGGGGACGCCCTCCAGATACGCAGTATTTT.

The genes are TRBV7-8 and TRBJ1-1, with D possibly matching TRBD1 (6 bases). There are 15 residues in the CDR3. Germline CDR1 SGHVS, CDR2 FQNEAQ. V lost 5 bases to trimming and J lost 1 base, with 14 bases between them. The CDR3 DNA is TGTGCCAGCAGCCCACGCCGGACAGAGAACACTGAAGCTTTCTTT. It specifies CASSPRRTENTEAFF.

The V and J genes are TRBV18 and TRBJ1-5; 9 nucleotides match TRBD1. This CDR3 has 15 residues. Trimming cost V 3 bases and J 6 bases; bases outside gene matches: 6. Germline-derived CDR1 and CDR2 are KGHSH and LQKENI. CDR3: CASSPGTGRGQPQHF. The CDR3 region has the DNA TGTGCCAGCTCACCGGGGACAGGGCGAGGTCAGCCCCAGCATTTT. The variable domain in full, completed from reference TRBV18 and TRBJ1-5, reads NAGVMQNPRHLVRRRGQEARLRCSPMKGHSHVYWYRQLPEEGLKFMVYLQKENIIDESGMPKERFSAEFPKEGPSILRIQQVVRGDSAAYFCASSPGTGRGQPQHFGDGTRLSIL.